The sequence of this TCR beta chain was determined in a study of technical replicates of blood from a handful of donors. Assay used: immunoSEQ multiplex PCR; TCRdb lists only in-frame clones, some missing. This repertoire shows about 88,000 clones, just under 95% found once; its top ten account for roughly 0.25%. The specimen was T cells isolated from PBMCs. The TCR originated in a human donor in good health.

CDR3 sequence: CASTPGGSNQPQHF. CDR3 nucleotide sequence: TGTGCCAGCACCCCAGGGGGGAGCAATCAGCCCCAGCATTTT. This chain connects TRBV7-9 to TRBJ1-5, with TRBD1 matching 7 bases. In germline, CDR1 is SEHNR, CDR2 FQNEAQ (reference sequence). J gave up 1 base and V 7 bases, and 4 bases lay outside the gene matches. The CDR3 consists of 14 residues.